This T cell receptor (beta chain) came from a study of radiotherapy plus CTLA-4 blockade in lung cancer. For the study at large: Among all patients, approximately 17% showed objective responses, while roughly 28% had disease control. General study findings and limits: Researchers report tumor-derived TCR clones expanding in blood after radiotherapy plus ipilimumab.

Details on this clone: Its antigen is undetermined.

The repertoire was sequenced with immunoSEQ multiplex PCR; TCRdb's copy has only in-frame clones and lacks some. The sample lists approximately 52,000 clones, roughly 83% occurring once. Trimming took off 0 bases at V and 5 bases at J, with 13 bases between the two ends. The CDR3 extends over 16 amino acids. The germline V gene has CDR1 SEHNR and CDR2 FQNEAQ (reference sequence). The TCR was taken from a human donor with non-small cell lung cancer who had a complete response to radiotherapy plus ipilimumab. The chain couples TRBV7-9 to TRBJ2-2; D is perhaps TRBD1 (6 bases). The starting material was peripheral blood, obtained from a patient treated with radiotherapy plus ipilimumab. CDR3 DNA sequence: TGTGCCAGCAGCTTAGCAACAGGGATGGGAACCGGGGAGCTGTTTTTT. Its translation: CASSLATGMGTGELFF.